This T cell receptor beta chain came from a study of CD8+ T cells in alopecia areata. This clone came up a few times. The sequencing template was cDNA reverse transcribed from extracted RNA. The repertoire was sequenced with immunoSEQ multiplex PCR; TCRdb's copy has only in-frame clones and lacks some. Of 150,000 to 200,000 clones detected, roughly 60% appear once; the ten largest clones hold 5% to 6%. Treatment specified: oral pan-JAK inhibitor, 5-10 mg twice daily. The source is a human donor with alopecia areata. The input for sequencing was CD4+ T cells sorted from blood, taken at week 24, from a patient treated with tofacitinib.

The CDR3 reads CATGRAGGGNEQFF. The CDR3 coding sequence is TGCGCCACCGGAAGGGCGGGAGGGGGCAATGAGCAGTTCTTC. The gene calls are TRBV4-1 and TRBJ2-1; 9 bases are shared with TRBD2. Per germline, CDR1 MGHRA and CDR2 YSYEKL. The CDR3 has 14 residues. V lost 10 bases and J lost 6; bases outside the gene matches: 10.